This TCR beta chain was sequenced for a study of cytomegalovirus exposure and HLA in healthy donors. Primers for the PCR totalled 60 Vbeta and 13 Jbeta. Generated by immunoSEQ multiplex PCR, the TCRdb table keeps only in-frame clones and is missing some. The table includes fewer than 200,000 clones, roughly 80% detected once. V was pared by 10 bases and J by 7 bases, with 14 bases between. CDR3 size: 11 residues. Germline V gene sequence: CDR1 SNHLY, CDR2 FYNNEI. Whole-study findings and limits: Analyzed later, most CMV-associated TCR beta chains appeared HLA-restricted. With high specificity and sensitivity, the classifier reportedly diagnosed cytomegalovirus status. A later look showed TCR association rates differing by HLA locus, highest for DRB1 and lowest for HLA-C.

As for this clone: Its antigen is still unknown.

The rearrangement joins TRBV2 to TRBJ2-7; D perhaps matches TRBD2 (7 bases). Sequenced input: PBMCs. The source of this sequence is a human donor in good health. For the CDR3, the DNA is TGTGCCACTCAGGGGAGGGGAGAGCAGTACTTC. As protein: CATQGRGEQYF.